This entry lists 30 T cell receptor beta chains sequenced from one sample in a study of cytomegalovirus exposure and HLA in healthy donors. It was with 60 Vbeta and 13 Jbeta primers that the PCR ran. Libraries were prepared by immunoSEQ multiplex PCR; TCRdb keeps only in-frame clonotypes and omits some of them. The sample lists some 130,000 clones; roughly 74% were seen once. Material: PBMCs. These receptors were taken from a male donor in good health and CMV-seronegative.

This clone was observed a single time. The chain employs TRBV6-1 and TRBJ1-4, with a tentative D call TRBD1 (5 bases). Trimming pared 0 bases from V and 8 bases from J, leaving 13 bases between. CDR1 is MNHNS and CDR2 is SASEGT in the germline V gene. The CDR3 loop spans 15 amino acids. For the CDR3, the DNA is TGTGCCAGCAGTGAAGCGCGGCAGGACAACGAAAAACTGTTTTTT. This translates into CASSEARQDNEKLFF.

This clone was observed a few times. V usage is TRBV6-1 and J usage is TRBJ2-3; D not certain. The V gene's germline CDR1 is MNHNS and CDR2 SASEGT. The CDR3 contains 15 residues. Trimming removed 2 bases from V and 5 bases from J, with 14 bases in between. The CDR3 nucleotides are TGTGCCAGCAGTGAAAGCCCCCACGCCGGAGATACGCAGTATTTT. Protein product: CASSESPHAGDTQYF.

This chain joins TRBV19 and TRBJ2-1; 10 bases agree with TRBD2. The CDR3 covers 18 residues. Germline values: CDR1 LNHDA, CDR2 SQIVND (reference sequence). Unmatched junction bases numbered 12, after V lost 7 bases and J lost 0 bases. CDR3 DNA: TGTGCCAGTACCCTGCGGGTTAGCGGGAGGAGCTCCTACAATGAGCAGTTCTTC. It encodes CASTLRVSGRSSYNEQFF.

The chain uses TRBV5-1 and TRBJ1-2; unclear D gene. V was clipped by 2 bases and J by 3 bases, with 11 bases between them. The CDR3 is 14 amino acids. CDR1 is SGHRS, CDR2 YFSETQ, per germline. DNA for the CDR3: TGCGCCAGCAGCTTACAGAGCTTGGACTATGGCTACACCTTC. As protein: CASSLQSLDYGYTF.

This clone was picked up a small number of times. The rearrangement uses TRBV29-1 and TRBJ2-3; 12 bases fit TRBD2. The CDR3 sequence is 18 residues long. Germline lookup yields CDR1 SQVTM and CDR2 ANQGSEA. With 2 bases clipped from V and 8 bases from J, the junction kept 17 bases outside the gene matches. This CDR3 is CSVEMDSLAGGPLGTQYF. The CDR3 DNA reads TGCAGCGTTGAAATGGACAGCCTAGCGGGAGGGCCCTTGGGTACGCAGTATTTT.

The chain joins TRBV19 to TRBJ1-2, with D unresolved. This CDR3 spans 14 amino acids. Germline V gene sequence: CDR1 LNHDA, CDR2 SQIVND (reference sequence). V dropped 0 bases and J dropped 8 bases, with 13 bases sitting between them. The CDR3 reads CASSIDATLRGYTF. DNA of the CDR3: TGTGCCAGTAGTATAGATGCTACCTTGAGGGGCTACACCTTC.

The chain joins TRBV7-9 to TRBJ1-4; D gene unclear. Germline assignment: CDR1 SEHNR and CDR2 FQNEAQ (reference sequence). The V end lost 3 bases, the J end lost 12 bases, and 11 bases lay between the germline ends. This CDR3 comprises 12 residues. The CDR3 coding sequence is TGTGCCAGCAGCTTGTTAGGAGGCCAACTGTTTTTT. Encoded protein: CASSLLGGQLFF. Using reference TRBV7-9 and TRBJ1-4 for the parts outside the CDR3, the full variable domain is DTGVSQNPRHKITKRGQNVTFRCDPISEHNRLYWYRQTLGQGPEFLTYFQNEAQLEKSRLLSDRFSAERPKGSFSTLEIQRTEQGDSAMYLCASSLLGGQLFFGSGTQLSVL.

The CDR3, as DNA: TGTGCCAGCAGCCAAGATCCCTCGGGACAGGTCGACGAGCAGTACTTC. This gives the protein CASSQDPSGQVDEQYF. V is TRBV4-2 and J is TRBJ2-7; 8 bases agree with TRBD1. The CDR3 runs to 16 residues. V dropped 0 bases and J dropped 5; count of bases not matched to a gene: 9. Germline V CDR1 and CDR2: LGHNA, YNFKEQ.

V gene TRBV28 combines with J gene TRBJ1-5, with 7 bases fitting TRBD1. Germline trimming cut 5 bases from V and 4 bases from J; bases unmatched to any gene: 5. The CDR3 has 14 amino acids. Germline loops: CDR1 MDHEN, CDR2 SYDVKM. Here the CDR3 reads CASSGTVRNQPQHF. Here the CDR3 DNA reads TGTGCCAGCAGTGGGACAGTAAGGAATCAGCCCCAGCATTTT.

This clone has just a few counts. The chain links TRBV7-8 to TRBJ1-4, with D perhaps TRBD1 (6 bases). V lost 5 bases and J 3 bases, leaving 13 bases between the germline ends. From germline, CDR1 is SGHVS and CDR2 FQNEAQ. There are 15 residues in the CDR3. The DNA of the CDR3 is TGTGCCAGCAGCCCCCGAGGGGGGGCTAATGAAAAACTGTTTTTT. It yields the protein CASSPRGGANEKLFF.

The CDR3 DNA is TGTGCCTTTGGACAGCTCCAAGAGACCCAGTACTTC. Amino acids: CAFGQLQETQYF. This rearrangement joins TRBV30 to TRBJ2-5; D is possibly TRBD1 (6 bases). Germline CDR1 GTSNPN, CDR2 SVGIG (reference sequence). The V end lost 7 bases, the J end lost 1 base, and 10 bases lay between the germline ends. CDR3 size: 12 residues. Complete variable domain (other parts from reference TRBV30 and TRBJ2-5): SQTIHQWPATLVQPVGSPLSLECTVEGTSNPNLYWYRQAAGRGLQLLFYSVGIGQISSEVPQNLSASRPQDRQFILSSKKLLLSDSGFYLCAFGQLQETQYFGPGTRLLVL.

V gene TRBV4-3 combines with J gene TRBJ1-2; D uncertain. Germline values: CDR1 LGHNA, CDR2 YSLEER. Trimming took off 2 bases at V and 7 bases at J, with 14 bases between the two ends. The CDR3 sequence is 14 residues long. The CDR3 DNA reads TGCGCCAGCAGCCAATACTCGGGAGAGAGTGGCTACACCTTC. Amino acids: CASSQYSGESGYTF.

The CDR3 loop reads CASSPLGGTSGEGQETQYF. The CDR3 DNA follows: TGTGCCAGCTCACCACTCGGAGGGACTAGCGGGGAGGGGCAAGAGACCCAGTACTTC. The V gene is TRBV18, the J gene TRBJ2-5; 13 nucleotides match TRBD2. The V segment lost 1 base and the J segment 2 bases; nucleotides outside the gene matches: 10. The germline V gene encodes CDR1 KGHSH and CDR2 LQKENI. The CDR3 totals 19 residues.

The chain has TRBV13 and TRBJ2-7; TRBD1 agrees at 11 bases. Trimming at V came to 0 bases and at J to 5 bases, leaving 0 bases not matched to a gene. Germline CDR1 reads PRHDT; CDR2 reads FYEKMQ (reference sequence). The CDR3 totals 14 residues. For the CDR3, the DNA is TGTGCCAGCAGCTTAGGGGGACAGGGGGACGAGCAGTACTTC. This codes for CASSLGGQGDEQYF.

The gene calls are TRBV28 and TRBJ1-4, with 7 bases fitting TRBD1. J was trimmed by 5 bases and V by 7 bases; bases with no gene match: 7. This CDR3 region has 14 residues. Per germline, CDR1 MDHEN and CDR2 SYDVKM. The CDR3 region is CASNQGGQNEKLFF. The CDR3 region has the DNA TGTGCCAGCAATCAGGGGGGTCAGAATGAAAAACTGTTTTTT.

The V gene is TRBV5-1, the J gene TRBJ1-6; a weak D match, TRBD1 (5 bases). V was trimmed by 0 bases and J by 7 bases, leaving 14 bases between them. The CDR3 covers 16 residues. Germline CDR1 reads SGHRS; CDR2 reads YFSETQ. The CDR3 here is CASSLEDNGRNSPLHF. CDR3 bases: TGCGCCAGCAGCTTGGAGGACAACGGACGCAATTCACCCCTCCACTTT. Filled out from reference TRBV5-1 and TRBJ1-6, the complete variable domain reads KAGVTQTPRYLIKTRGQQVTLSCSPISGHRSVSWYQQTPGQGLQFLFEYFSETQRNKGNFPGRFSGRQFSNSRSEMNVSTLELGDSALYLCASSLEDNGRNSPLHFGNGTRLTVT.

The V call is TRBV5-4, the J call TRBJ2-1; a weak D match, TRBD2 (6 bases). The length of the CDR3 is 15 residues. Looked up from germline, CDR1 is SGHNT and CDR2 is YYREEE (reference sequence). Trimming shortened V by 1 base and J by 4 bases, and 12 bases separated the two germline ends. The CDR3 is CASSLRAGLYNEQFF. The CDR3 coding sequence is TGTGCCAGCAGCTTGCGAGCGGGCTTGTACAATGAGCAGTTCTTC.

The chain recombines TRBV7-6 with TRBJ2-3; TRBD1 matches at 8 bases. The germline CDR1 and CDR2 sequences are SGHVS and FNYEAQ. The length of the CDR3 is 14 residues. V lost 5 bases and J lost 5; bases outside the gene matches: 6. The CDR3: CASSLDRAKDTQYF. The CDR3 DNA reads TGTGCCAGCAGCCTGGACAGGGCGAAAGATACGCAGTATTTT.

The chain recombines TRBV19 with TRBJ2-1; TRBD2 matches 11 bases. CDR1 and CDR2 from the germline V gene are LNHDA and SQIVND (reference sequence). Trimming at V came to 6 bases and at J to 7 bases, leaving 5 bases not matched to a gene. This CDR3 has 14 amino acids. The DNA for the CDR3 is TGTGCCAGTAGAGTAGCGGGAGGGCCTAATGAGCAGTTCTTC. Amino acids: CASRVAGGPNEQFF.

The rearrangement joins TRBV7-9 to TRBJ1-6, with TRBD1 as a possible D gene (6 bases). The CDR3 runs to 13 residues. Trimming shortened V by 6 bases and J by 10 bases, and 13 bases separated the two germline ends. CDR1 is SEHNR, CDR2 FQNEAQ, per germline (reference sequence). CDR3 amino acids: CASRPGEWSPLHF. The CDR3 DNA follows: TGTGCCAGCAGGCCAGGGGAATGGTCACCCCTCCACTTT.

This chain joins TRBV10-3 and TRBJ1-4, with TRBD1 identical over 8 bases. V dropped 2 bases and J dropped 6; count of bases not matched to a gene: 5. The germline V gene encodes CDR1 ENHRY and CDR2 SYGVKD. The CDR3 is 15 amino acids. DNA of the CDR3: TGTGCCATCAGTGAGAAACAGGGGGGCGATGAAAAACTGTTTTTT. This gives the protein CAISEKQGGDEKLFF.

A note on this clone: Other DNA sequences in the sample encode the same CDR3. The chain is built from TRBV4-1 and TRBJ1-5; maybe TRBD1 (5 bases). The CDR3 covers 13 residues. Germline V gene data show CDR1 as MGHRA and CDR2 as YSYEKL. Trimming pared 4 bases from V and 4 bases from J, leaving 8 bases between. The CDR3 is CASSLQENQPQHF. The CDR3 DNA reads TGCGCCAGCAGCCTACAGGAGAATCAGCCCCAGCATTTT.

The V and J genes are TRBV27 and TRBJ2-7; 9 positions agree with TRBD1. There are 15 residues in the CDR3. Germline values: CDR1 MNHEY, CDR2 SMNVEV (reference sequence). The J segment lost 6 bases and the V segment lost 5 bases, leaving 11 bases of the junction unmatched. CDR3 coding DNA: TGTGCCAGCAGTGCGTCCGGGACAGGGAAGGGCGAGCAGTACTTC. It codes for CASSASGTGKGEQYF.

V gene TRBV5-1 combines with J gene TRBJ2-5; unclear D gene. In germline, CDR1 is SGHRS, CDR2 YFSETQ. The CDR3 covers 14 residues. V lost 5 bases to trimming and J lost 3 bases, with 14 bases between them. Here the CDR3 DNA reads TGCGCCAGCAGTCGCAACTCCCCCGAAGAGACCCAGTACTTC. Translated: CASSRNSPEETQYF.

In this sample, this clone turned up a few times. The chain has TRBV9 and TRBJ2-7, with D perhaps matching TRBD2 (5 bases). CDR1 and CDR2 from the germline V gene are SGDLS and YYNGEE. V lost 3 bases, J lost 0 bases, and 7 bases lay in between. The CDR3 extends over 13 amino acids. CDR3 amino acids: CASSGTGSYEQYF. The CDR3 coding sequence is TGTGCCAGCAGCGGGACTGGCTCCTACGAGCAGTACTTC. The full variable domain, with the rest looked up from reference TRBV9 and TRBJ2-7, is DSGVTQTPKHLITATGQRVTLRCSPRSGDLSVYWYQQSLDQGLQFLIQYYNGEERAKGNILERFSAQQFPDLHSELNLSSLELGDSALYFCASSGTGSYEQYFGPGTRLTVT.

For the CDR3, the DNA is TGTGCCAGTAATAGGGGCTCGAACACCGGGGAGCTGTTTTTT. This sequence encodes CASNRGSNTGELFF. The chain couples TRBV19 to TRBJ2-2; tentative D call: TRBD1 (5 bases). This CDR3 region has 14 residues. Between the trimmed V and J ends, which lost 7 bases and 0 bases, there was a span of 9 bases. Germline V gene lookup returns CDR1 LNHDA and CDR2 SQIVND (reference sequence).

J is TRBJ2-7 and V is TRBV6-1; 7 bases match TRBD2. The V gene end was trimmed by 4 bases and the J gene end by 0 bases; junction bases not matched to a gene: 3. Germline V CDR1 and CDR2: MNHNS, SASEGT. The CDR3 extends over 14 amino acids. The DNA for the CDR3 is TGTGCCAGCAGTGTCCCTAGCGGCTCCTACGAGCAGTACTTC. It yields the protein CASSVPSGSYEQYF.

The gene calls are TRBV6-5 and TRBJ2-2; the match to TRBD1 covers 11 bases. The V segment lost 8 bases and the J segment 6 bases; nucleotides outside the gene matches: 5. This CDR3 has 14 residues. Germline V gene data show CDR1 as MNHEY and CDR2 as SVGAGI. CDR3 protein: CASWDRGYSGELFF. DNA for the CDR3: TGTGCCAGCTGGGACAGGGGGTATTCCGGGGAGCTGTTTTTT.

The V gene is TRBV6-5, the J gene TRBJ2-1, with TRBD2 matching over 7 bases. This CDR3 contains 12 residues. After removal of 6 bases from V and 7 bases from J, the junction contained 3 bases not matched to a gene. Germline CDR1 reads MNHEY; CDR2 reads SVGAGI. CDR3 sequence reads: CASRGRVNEQFF. DNA for the CDR3: TGTGCCAGCAGGGGGAGGGTAAATGAGCAGTTCTTC.

The rearrangement uses TRBV9 and TRBJ2-3; the D gene is possibly TRBD2 (7 bases). The length of the CDR3 is 14 residues. V lost 0 bases, J lost 4 bases, and 9 bases lay in between. The V gene's germline CDR1 is SGDLS and CDR2 YYNGEE. CDR3 residues: CASSVEGGADTQYF. For the CDR3, the DNA is TGTGCCAGCAGCGTAGAGGGGGGGGCAGATACGCAGTATTTT.